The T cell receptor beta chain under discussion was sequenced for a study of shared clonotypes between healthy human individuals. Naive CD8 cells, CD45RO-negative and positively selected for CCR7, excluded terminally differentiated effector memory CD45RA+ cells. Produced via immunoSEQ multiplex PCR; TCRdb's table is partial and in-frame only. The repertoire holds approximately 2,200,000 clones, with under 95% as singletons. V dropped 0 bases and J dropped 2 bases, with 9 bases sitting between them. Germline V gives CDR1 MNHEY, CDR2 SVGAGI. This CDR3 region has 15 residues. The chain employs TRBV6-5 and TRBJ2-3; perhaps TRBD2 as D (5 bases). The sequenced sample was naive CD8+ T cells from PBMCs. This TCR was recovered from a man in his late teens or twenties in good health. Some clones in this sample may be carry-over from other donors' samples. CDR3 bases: TGTGCCAGCAGTTACTCCTGGACTGACACAGATACGCAGTATTTT. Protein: CASSYSWTDTDTQYF.